Each of the 11 T cell receptor beta chains below was sequenced from the same sample in a study of human T cells and chemical hapten exposure. The sample's time point: patch test 1, 2 weeks after DPC sensitization. As to treatment: therapeutic diphenylcyclopropenone sensitization with weekly scalp DPC. TCRdb ran MiXCR on the RACE reads and lists one entry per CDR3 protein. The sample lists 150,000 to 200,000 distinct CDR3 sequences; about 14% were seen once. The specimen comprised whole blood, sampled in connection with sensitization to the hapten diphenylcyclopropenone (DPC). The receptor set was obtained from a young woman with alopecia areata. Some clones in this sample may be carry-over from other donors' samples.

This clonotype appeared a few times. The CDR3 nucleotides are TGTGCCAGCAGAACCGGGACAGGGAGCTCCTACAATGAGCAGTTCTTC. Its protein is CASRTGTGSSYNEQFF. This rearrangement joins TRBV6-5 to TRBJ2-1; 9 nucleotides agree with TRBD1. The junction had 6 bases not matched to a gene; V was cut back by 6 bases and J by 0 bases. This CDR3 spans 16 amino acids. The germline gives CDR1 MNHEY, CDR2 SVGAGI.

This clonotype was recorded a few times. The rearrangement uses TRBV7-8 and TRBJ1-2, with unresolved D. The germline V gene has CDR1 SGHVS and CDR2 FQNEAQ. The CDR3 has 12 residues. Trimming pared 5 bases from V and 7 bases from J, leaving 11 bases between. The CDR3 DNA reads TGTGCCAGCAGCCGCAGCGGTGGTGGCTACACCTTC. This translates into CASSRSGGGYTF. The whole variable domain, filled in from reference TRBV7-8 and TRBJ1-2, reads GAGVSQSPRYKVAKRGQDVALRCDPISGHVSLFWYQQALGQGPEFLTYFQNEAQLDKSGLPSDRFFAERPEGSVSTLKIQRTQQEDSAVYLCASSRSGGGYTFGSGTRLTVV.

This clonotype has more than one count but fewer than ten. The chain carries TRBV27 and TRBJ2-4; 8 nucleotides agree with TRBD1. The CDR3 spans 11 residues. From germline, CDR1 is MNHEY and CDR2 SMNVEV (reference sequence). The V and J ends lost 4 bases and 14 bases, in that order; junction bases with no gene match: 4. The CDR3 sequence is CASSSEGQEYF. CDR3 nucleotides: TGTGCCAGCAGTTCAGAGGGACAGGAGTACTTC.

The chain links TRBV28 to TRBJ1-1; 7 bases align to TRBD1. CDR1 is MDHEN and CDR2 is SYDVKM in the germline V gene. The length of the CDR3 is 15 residues. Germline trimming cut 4 bases from V and 6 bases from J; bases unmatched to any gene: 11. The CDR3 region has the DNA TGTGCCAGCAGTTCTGGACAGGACGTAGGCGCTGAAGCTTTCTTT. Its translation is CASSSGQDVGAEAFF.

The rearrangement joins TRBV24-1 to TRBJ2-1, with a tentative D call TRBD1 (5 bases). Germline V gives CDR1 KGHDR, CDR2 SFDVKD. The CDR3 extends over 17 amino acids. Deletions cut 5 bases from V and 4 bases from J, with 20 bases between. The CDR3 loop reads CATSGSLGVEWYNEQFF. The CDR3 nucleotides are TGTGCCACCAGTGGCAGCTTAGGGGTTGAGTGGTACAATGAGCAGTTCTTC.

This clonotype was seen more than once but under ten times. This rearrangement joins TRBV29-1 to TRBJ2-7; D possibly corresponds to TRBD2 (5 bases). Germline loops: CDR1 SQVTM, CDR2 ANQGSEA. V gave up 4 bases and J gave up 3 bases, with 19 bases separating them. This CDR3 region has 15 residues. Here the CDR3 reads CSVAWRNSVSYEQYF. As DNA, the CDR3 is TGCAGCGTTGCTTGGCGTAATAGCGTAAGCTACGAGCAGTACTTC.

This clonotype was recorded at least ten times. The rearrangement links TRBV28 to TRBJ1-2; 8 bases fit TRBD1. Looked up from germline, CDR1 is MDHEN and CDR2 is SYDVKM. CDR3 length: 15 residues. J was trimmed by 5 bases and V by 3 bases; bases with no gene match: 8. This chain's CDR3 is CASSLLDRDLYGYTF. Here the CDR3 DNA reads TGTGCCAGCAGTTTGCTGGACAGGGACCTTTATGGCTACACCTTC.

This clonotype showed up just a few times. V is TRBV28 and J is TRBJ2-7, with D possibly matching TRBD2 (6 bases). The ends were cut back, 5 bases at V and 9 bases at J, with 20 bases in the middle. Germline V gene lookup returns CDR1 MDHEN and CDR2 SYDVKM. CDR3 length: 14 residues. The CDR3 spells CASSRGGTPQGQYF. CDR3 bases: TGTGCCAGCAGTCGGGGAGGCACTCCCCAGGGGCAGTACTTC.

V gene TRBV23-1 combines with J gene TRBJ2-3, with a possible D match to TRBD1 (6 bases). TRBV23-1 qualifies as an ORF whose function is uncertain. This CDR3 is 15 amino acids long. V was clipped by 4 bases and J by 5 bases, with 16 bases between them. The CDR3 DNA reads as TGCGCCAGCAGTCGGGCAACAGGGTTTGGAGATACGCAGTATTTT. Protein: CASSRATGFGDTQYF.

The chain is built from TRBV7-2 and TRBJ1-2; no clear D. Per the germline V gene, CDR1 is SGHTA and CDR2 is FQGNSA. V lost 5 bases to trimming and J lost 7 bases, with 11 bases between them. CDR3 size: 12 residues. CDR3 DNA sequence: TGTGCCAGCAGCCCTTTGATGGGTGGCTACACCTTC. Protein sequence: CASSPLMGGYTF.

In the case of this clonotype: This may stem from a read error, because a much larger clone lies one nucleotide away. The chain recombines TRBV5-1 with TRBJ2-3, with 7 bases aligning to TRBD2. The CDR3 sequence is 14 residues long. The germline V gene has CDR1 SGHRS and CDR2 YFSETQ. Here the CDR3 DNA reads TGCGCCAACAGCTTGGGACTAAGCACAGATACGCAGTATTTT. This sequence encodes CANSLGLSTDTQYF.